Listed below are T cell receptor beta chains from one sample, sequenced in a study of blood T cell repertoires in COVID-19. Assay: immunoSEQ multiplex PCR; the TCRdb copy retains only in-frame clones and omits some. The sample contains approximately 130,000 clones, around 87% of which appear only once. The sample consisted of peripheral blood. The receptors were gathered from a woman aged 50 to 65 with acute or convalescent COVID-19. Both conserved end residues are part of each CDR3. The D gene is left open where the match is weak. Clone size, where shown, is once, few, many, or a class for clones that have expanded.

v_gene	j_gene	d_gene	abundance	CDR3aa	CDR3nt
TRBV6-5	TRBJ1-2	TRBD1	.	CASSFSGQGGLGYTF	TGTGCCAGTTCGTTTTCGGGACAGGGGGGTCTTGGCTACACCTTC
TRBV30	TRBJ2-5	.	once	CAYLRGHGQETQYF	TGTGCCTACCTCCGGGGACATGGCCAAGAGACCCAGTACTTC
TRBV19	TRBJ2-5	TRBD1	.	CASSVGTGGVETQYF	TGTGCCAGTAGTGTTGGAACAGGGGGTGTCGAGACCCAGTACTTC
TRBV7-2	TRBJ2-3	TRBD1	.	CASSVQGNPTDTQYF	TGTGCCAGCAGCGTACAGGGGAATCCCACAGATACGCAGTATTTT
TRBV27	TRBJ1-1	.	.	CASSLSGTLF	TGTGCCAGCAGTTTGTCCGGGACTCTATTT
TRBV19	TRBJ1-2	.	.	CASKAGLYGYTF	TGTGCCAGTAAAGCAGGGCTTTATGGCTACACCTTC
TRBV19	TRBJ1-6	TRBD1	.	CASSRKAGTGGASPLHF	TGTGCCAGTAGTAGGAAAGCCGGGACAGGGGGCGCTTCACCCCTCCACTTT
TRBV9	TRBJ1-4	.	.	CASSRGNEKLFF	TGTGCCAGCAGCAGGGGGAATGAAAAACTGTTTTTT
TRBV15	TRBJ1-5	.	.	CATSRWGVEGQPQHF	TGTGCCACCAGCAGGTGGGGGGTAGAGGGTCAGCCCCAGCATTTT
TRBV16	TRBJ2-1	.	few	CASSPTSWATEQFF	TGTGCCAGCAGCCCAACCTCCTGGGCCACTGAGCAGTTCTTC
TRBV3-1/TRBV3-2	TRBJ2-3	.	once	CASSQGVAASTDTQYF	TGTGCCAGCAGCCAAGGGGTAGCGGCTAGCACAGATACGCAGTATTTT
TRBV6-5	TRBJ1-2	TRBD1	.	CASRLTGGNYGYTF	TGTGCCAGCAGGTTGACAGGGGGGAACTATGGCTACACCTTC
TRBV19	TRBJ2-3	TRBD1	.	CASSIATGPGPDTQYF	TGTGCCAGTAGTATAGCGACAGGGCCCGGGCCAGATACGCAGTATTTT
TRBV11-2	TRBJ1-5	.	.	CASSFHSNQPQHF	TGTGCCAGCAGCTTTCATAGCAATCAGCCCCAGCATTTT
TRBV2	TRBJ1-2	TRBD1	.	CASSRTGFGYTF	TGTGCCAGCAGCCGGACAGGGTTTGGCTACACCTTC
TRBV24-1	TRBJ1-3	TRBD1	.	CATSDSGQGEGNTIYF	TGTGCCACCAGTGATTCCGGACAGGGTGAAGGAAACACCATATATTTT
TRBV27	TRBJ1-5	TRBD1	once	CASSSHSRAGGPLPQHF	TGTGCCAGCAGTTCTCATAGCCGGGCAGGGGGACCTTTGCCCCAGCATTTT
TRBV19	TRBJ2-5	.	.	CASSIGGGTRTQYF	TGTGCCAGTAGTATAGGAGGGGGAACTCGGACCCAGTACTTC
TRBV25-1	TRBJ1-1	TRBD1	.	CASRGTGNTEAFF	TGTGCCAGCAGGGGGACAGGGAACACTGAAGCTTTCTTT
TRBV5-1	TRBJ2-1	TRBD2	.	CASSLIGGDYNEQFF	TGCGCCAGCAGCTTGATTGGGGGGGATTACAATGAGCAGTTCTTC
TRBV19	TRBJ2-1	TRBD1	.	CASTLQGAWEQFF	TGTGCCAGTACTTTACAGGGGGCGTGGGAGCAGTTCTTC
TRBV7-2	TRBJ2-3	.	.	CASSLGQRSTDTQYF	TGTGCCAGCAGCTTAGGCCAGCGGTCCACAGATACGCAGTATTTT
TRBV5-6	TRBJ1-1	.	once	CASSLARVRATEAFF	TGTGCCAGCAGCTTGGCCCGGGTCAGGGCCACTGAAGCTTTCTTT
TRBV4-2	TRBJ1-1	.	.	CASSQLPGVAEAFF	TGTGCCAGCAGCCAGCTGCCCGGGGTGGCTGAAGCTTTCTTT
TRBV27	TRBJ2-1	TRBD2	.	CASSLAGDYNEQFF	TGTGCCAGCAGTTTAGCGGGAGACTACAATGAGCAGTTCTTC
TRBV7-9	TRBJ2-7	TRBD2	.	CASSPWTSGSWAQYF	TGTGCCAGCAGCCCCTGGACTAGCGGGAGTTGGGCGCAGTACTTC
TRBV7-6	TRBJ1-6	TRBD1	.	CASSLSTKQGDSPLHF	TGTGCCAGCAGCTTATCCACTAAACAGGGGGATTCACCCCTCCACTTT
TRBV5-4	TRBJ1-1	TRBD1	.	CASSLSGTGFFRGAFF	TGTGCCAGCAGCTTGAGCGGGACAGGGTTTTTCAGGGGGGCTTTCTTT
TRBV5-1	TRBJ1-5	.	.	CASSAGGSNQPQHF	TGCGCCAGCAGCGCCGGGGGGAGTAATCAGCCCCAGCATTTT
TRBV11-3	TRBJ1-1	.	.	CASSPGHSSTEAFF	TGTGCCAGCAGCCCGGGACACAGTTCCACTGAAGCTTTCTTT
TRBV7-2	TRBJ2-1	.	.	CASSSLTDEQFF	TGTGCCAGCAGCTCGCTAACAGATGAGCAGTTCTTC
TRBV19	TRBJ1-3	.	.	CASGQRLSGNTIYF	TGTGCCAGTGGACAGCGACTCTCTGGAAACACCATATATTTT
TRBV27	TRBJ1-5	.	.	CASSFSAANNQPQHF	TGTGCCAGCAGTTTCTCCGCCGCGAACAATCAGCCCCAGCATTTT
TRBV3-1/TRBV3-2	TRBJ1-4	TRBD1	.	CASSPGTGHEKLFF	TGTGCCAGCAGCCCCGGGACAGGGCATGAAAAACTGTTTTTT
TRBV6-5	TRBJ1-1	.	once	CASGQLEGTEAFF	TGTGCCAGCGGACAGCTTGAGGGAACTGAAGCTTTCTTT
TRBV9	TRBJ1-2	.	.	CASSVALGTLYGYTF	TGTGCCAGCAGCGTAGCCCTCGGGACTTTGTATGGCTACACCTTC
TRBV11-2	TRBJ1-1	TRBD1	.	CASSLGTGRGTEAFF	TGTGCCAGCAGCTTAGGGACAGGGAGGGGGACTGAAGCTTTCTTT
TRBV29-1	TRBJ2-5	TRBD1	.	CSVERQGKETQYF	TGCAGCGTTGAGAGACAGGGGAAAGAGACCCAGTACTTC
TRBV25-1	TRBJ1-1	TRBD1	.	CASSALRGRGLYTEAFF	TGTGCCAGCAGTGCGCTCCGTGGCAGGGGGCTGTACACTGAAGCTTTCTTT
TRBV11-3	TRBJ2-7	.	.	CASSKIQYEQYF	TGTGCCAGCAGCAAAATACAATACGAGCAGTACTTC
TRBV30	TRBJ2-1	.	.	CAWSMWGASYNEQFF	TGTGCCTGGAGTATGTGGGGCGCGTCCTACAATGAGCAGTTCTTC
TRBV5-1	TRBJ1-1	TRBD1	.	CASSLNRGGTEAFF	TGCGCCAGCAGCTTAAACAGGGGTGGCACTGAAGCTTTCTTT
TRBV30	TRBJ2-1	.	once	CAWIGSPGNEQFF	TGTGCCTGGATAGGCTCCCCGGGGAATGAGCAGTTCTTC
TRBV13	TRBJ2-2	TRBD1	few	CASSPRTGNTGELFF	TGTGCCAGCAGCCCAAGGACAGGGAACACCGGGGAGCTGTTTTTT